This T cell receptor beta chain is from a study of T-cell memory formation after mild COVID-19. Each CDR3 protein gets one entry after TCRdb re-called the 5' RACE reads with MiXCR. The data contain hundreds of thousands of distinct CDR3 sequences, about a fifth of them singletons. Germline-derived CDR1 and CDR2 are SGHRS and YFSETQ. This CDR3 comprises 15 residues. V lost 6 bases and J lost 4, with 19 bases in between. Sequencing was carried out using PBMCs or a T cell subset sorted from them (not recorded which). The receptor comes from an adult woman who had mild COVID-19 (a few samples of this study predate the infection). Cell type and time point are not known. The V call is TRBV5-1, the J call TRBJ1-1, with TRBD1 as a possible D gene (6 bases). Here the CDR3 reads CASIPGGPGSTEAFF. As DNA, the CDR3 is TGCGCCAGCATCCCGGGGGGCCCGGGTTCCACTGAAGCTTTCTTT.